The 27 T cell receptor beta chains below were found in one sample sequenced in a study of blood T cell repertoires in COVID-19. The data were produced by immunoSEQ multiplex PCR, yet TCRdb's version contains in-frame clones alone and is incomplete. The sample lists under 75,000 clones, 92% occurring once. Sequenced input: peripheral blood. These receptors all come from a man aged 45-65 years with active COVID-19.

This chain connects TRBV7-9 to TRBJ2-2; possibly TRBD1 for D (5 bases). V dropped 8 bases and J dropped 2 bases, with 9 bases sitting between them. Looked up from germline, CDR1 is SEHNR and CDR2 is FQNEAQ (reference sequence). The CDR3 runs 13 residues. CDR3 region: CASPDTNTGELFF. The CDR3 DNA follows: TGTGCCAGCCCGGACACAAACACCGGGGAGCTGTTTTTT.

This chain joins TRBV29-1 and TRBJ1-1; a possible D gene is TRBD1 (6 bases). Trimming took off 7 bases at V and 4 bases at J, with 13 bases between the two ends. The CDR3 totals 12 residues. Germline V lookup: CDR1 SQVTM, CDR2 ANQGSEA. The CDR3 is CSGGTQITEAFF. The CDR3 nucleotides read TGCAGCGGTGGGACACAAATCACTGAAGCTTTCTTT.

V gene TRBV4-3 combines with J gene TRBJ2-1; maybe TRBD1 (5 bases). The CDR3 spans 16 residues. Trimming removed 3 bases from V and 2 bases from J, with 14 bases in between. CDR1 and CDR2 from the germline V gene are LGHNA and YSLEER. The CDR3 protein is CASSHDIQGAYNEQFF. CDR3 DNA sequence: TGCGCCAGCAGCCACGATATCCAGGGCGCCTACAATGAGCAGTTCTTC.

The CDR3 coding sequence is TGTGCCAGCAGCTTTGCCTTTAGCGGGAAGAACTACAATGAGCAGTTCTTC. Translation gives CASSFAFSGKNYNEQFF. The chain couples TRBV11-3 to TRBJ2-1, with 8 bases identical to TRBD2. Germline V gene lookup returns CDR1 SGHNT and CDR2 YENEEA. The CDR3 covers 17 residues. The V gene end was trimmed by 3 bases and the J gene end by 3 bases; junction bases not matched to a gene: 10.

The DNA of the CDR3 is TGTGCCAGTAGTCCCAGGGGTAGCGGGGAGCTGTTTTTT. Translated, it gives CASSPRGSGELFF. This rearrangement joins TRBV19 to TRBJ2-2, with a weak D call TRBD1 (6 bases). V was trimmed by 5 bases and J by 7 bases, leaving 11 bases between them. The CDR3 is 13 amino acids. Germline V gives CDR1 LNHDA, CDR2 SQIVND (reference sequence).

V and J are TRBV29-1 and TRBJ2-5; the match to TRBD1 covers 7 bases. The CDR3 sequence is 15 residues long. Germline CDR1 SQVTM, CDR2 ANQGSEA. V lost 3 bases, J lost 10 bases, and 17 bases stayed unmatched. The chain's CDR3 is CSVELRTGGLMDQYF. CDR3 DNA: TGCAGCGTTGAGCTCCGGACAGGAGGCCTAATGGACCAGTACTTC.

The rearrangement joins TRBV19 to TRBJ2-1, with TRBD1 matching 10 bases. The CDR3 covers 14 residues. Germline lookup yields CDR1 LNHDA and CDR2 SQIVND (reference sequence). With 10 bases clipped from V and 7 bases from J, the junction kept 10 bases outside the gene matches. In DNA, the CDR3 is TGTGCCACCGAGACAGGGGGCACCCTTAATGAGCAGTTCTTC. Protein product: CATETGGTLNEQFF.

The chain carries TRBV30 and TRBJ1-2, with 9 bases identical to TRBD1. The junction had 12 bases not matched to a gene; V was cut back by 0 bases and J by 13 bases. The length of the CDR3 is 14 residues. The germline V gene encodes CDR1 GTSNPN and CDR2 SVGIG (reference sequence). The CDR3 nucleotides read TGTGCCTGGAGTGTGACAACCGGGACAGGGAGGAGCACCTTC. Translating gives CAWSVTTGTGRSTF.

This chain joins TRBV12-3 or TRBV12-4 and TRBJ2-3; D possibly corresponds to TRBD2 (5 bases). CDR3 length: 12 residues. V shed 7 bases and J shed 7 bases, with 12 bases lying between them. CDR3: CASTRGLYTQYF. For the CDR3, the DNA is TGTGCCAGCACCCGCGGACTCTATACGCAGTATTTT.

V gene TRBV6-5 combines with J gene TRBJ1-1; TRBD1 aligns across 7 bases. Per germline, CDR1 MNHEY and CDR2 SVGAGI. The CDR3 has 14 amino acids. The V and J ends lost 6 bases and 1 base, in that order; junction bases with no gene match: 5. DNA of the CDR3: TGTGCCAGCAGCGCGGGACAGCCGAACACTGAAGCTTTCTTT. Encoded protein: CASSAGQPNTEAFF.

V and J are TRBV9 and TRBJ1-1; TRBD1 might be the D (6 bases). The CDR3 runs 13 residues. V dropped 4 bases and J dropped 5 bases, with 12 bases sitting between them. Germline-derived CDR1 and CDR2 are SGDLS and YYNGEE. The CDR3 loop is CASSIGGTTEAFF. DNA for the CDR3: TGTGCCAGCAGCATCGGGGGGACAACTGAAGCTTTCTTT.

The V gene is TRBV24-1, the J gene TRBJ1-5; D not resolved. CDR3 length: 14 residues. V was pared by 7 bases and J by 8 bases, with 17 bases between. The germline V gene has CDR1 KGHDR and CDR2 SFDVKD. This chain's CDR3 is CATRSKAGLEPQHF. Here the CDR3 DNA reads TGTGCCACCAGAAGCAAGGCAGGCCTCGAGCCCCAGCATTTT.

V usage is TRBV27 and J usage is TRBJ2-7, with 9 positions matching TRBD1. V trimming: 6 bases; J trimming: 3 bases; junction bases outside the gene matches: 9. CDR3 length equals 15 residues. Per the germline V gene, CDR1 is MNHEY and CDR2 is SMNVEV (reference sequence). The CDR3 region has the DNA TGTGCCAGCAGCAGGGACAGGGTTACTGTCTACGAGCAGTACTTC. This codes for CASSRDRVTVYEQYF.

The genes are TRBV7-2 and TRBJ2-3; a weak D match, TRBD2 (7 bases). The CDR3 is 16 amino acids. Trimming took off 5 bases at V and 3 bases at J, with 18 bases between the two ends. Germline V lookup: CDR1 SGHTA, CDR2 FQGNSA. Written as DNA, the CDR3 is TGTGCCAGCAGCCCCGTAGGGGGGGGTATAACAGATACGCAGTATTTT. As protein: CASSPVGGGITDTQYF.

The chain is built from TRBV11-3 and TRBJ2-1; D perhaps matches TRBD2 (6 bases). Trimming cost V 4 bases and J 6 bases, with 16 bases left between them. CDR1 SGHNT and CDR2 YENEEA come from the germline V gene. The CDR3 spans 15 residues. In nucleotides, the CDR3 is TGTGCCAGCAGCTCCCCTCCTAGACTAGGCAATGAGCAGTTCTTC. It specifies CASSSPPRLGNEQFF.

The chain has TRBV6-5 and TRBJ1-2; D possibly corresponds to TRBD1 (5 bases). The V gene's germline CDR1 is MNHEY and CDR2 SVGAGI. V was shortened by 0 bases and J by 8 bases, with 16 bases between the two germline ends. CDR3 length equals 15 residues. CDR3 nucleotides: TGTGCCAGCAGTTACTCGATCCCAGGGCGGGAAGGCTACACCTTC. Protein product: CASSYSIPGREGYTF.

The CDR3 protein is CASSLSGDTEAFF. The CDR3, as DNA: TGCGCCAGCAGCTTATCAGGGGACACTGAAGCTTTCTTT. This chain links TRBV5-1 with TRBJ1-1, with D maybe TRBD1 (6 bases). This CDR3 spans 13 amino acids. The V end was cut by 2 bases, the J end by 3 bases, with 8 bases between. The germline V gene encodes CDR1 SGHRS and CDR2 YFSETQ. Variable domain in full (rest from reference TRBV5-1 and TRBJ1-1): KAGVTQTPRYLIKTRGQQVTLSCSPISGHRSVSWYQQTPGQGLQFLFEYFSETQRNKGNFPGRFSGRQFSNSRSEMNVSTLELGDSALYLCASSLSGDTEAFFGQGTRLTVV.

CDR3 DNA: TGTGCCAGCAGCGCGGGACAATATCAGCCCCAGCATTTT. Its protein is CASSAGQYQPQHF. The chain couples TRBV9 to TRBJ1-5; possibly TRBD1 for D (6 bases). The CDR3 contains 13 residues. V dropped 3 bases and J dropped 5 bases, with 9 bases sitting between them. The germline V gene encodes CDR1 SGDLS and CDR2 YYNGEE.

The CDR3 sequence is CASSVGGQGHQPQHF. The CDR3 DNA reads TGTGCCAGCAGCGTAGGAGGACAGGGCCATCAGCCCCAGCATTTT. The gene calls are TRBV28 and TRBJ1-5; 8 bases map to TRBD1. Unmatched junction bases numbered 9, after V lost 6 bases and J lost 5 bases. CDR1 is MDHEN, CDR2 SYDVKM, per germline. This CDR3 has 15 residues.

CDR3 sequence (DNA): TGTGCCAGTAGAGCGGCAGGAGGGTTCTCCTACGAGCAGTACTTC. Translation: CASRAAGGFSYEQYF. The chain couples TRBV28 to TRBJ2-7, with D possibly TRBD2 on 6 matching bases. From germline, CDR1 is MDHEN and CDR2 SYDVKM. The CDR3 loop spans 15 amino acids. The V and J ends lost 9 bases and 0 bases respectively, with 18 bases between them. The full variable domain, completed using reference TRBV28 and TRBJ2-7, is DVKVTQSSRYLVKRTGEKVFLECVQDMDHENMFWYRQDPGLGLRLIYFSYDVKMKEKGDIPEGYSVSREKKERFSLILESASTNQTSMYLCASRAAGGFSYEQYFGPGTRLTVT.

The J gene is TRBJ2-5, the V gene TRBV4-1; 9 bases line up with TRBD1. Germline CDR1 MGHRA, CDR2 YSYEKL. Trimming took 2 bases from V and 5 from J; bases not matched to a gene: 15. This CDR3 comprises 18 residues. CDR3 sequence: CASSQYHPLQGALETQYF. CDR3 sequence (DNA): TGCGCCAGCAGCCAATATCACCCCCTACAGGGGGCTCTGGAGACCCAGTACTTC.

CDR3 nucleotide sequence: TGTGCCAGCAGCTCACTACAGGGAAAAAACATTCAGTACTTC. Translated: CASSSLQGKNIQYF. V usage is TRBV28 and J usage is TRBJ2-4; D is perhaps TRBD1 (6 bases). V was trimmed by 6 bases and J by 4 bases, leaving 13 bases between them. CDR3 length equals 14 residues. Germline V gene data show CDR1 as MDHEN and CDR2 as SYDVKM.

Written as DNA, the CDR3 is TGCAGCGTTCACAGGGGAGCTAACTATGGCTACACCTTC. Translating it yields CSVHRGANYGYTF. This sequence joins TRBV29-1 and TRBJ1-2; 7 positions agree with TRBD1. The CDR3 extends over 13 amino acids. The V gene end was trimmed by 5 bases and the J gene end by 0 bases; junction bases not matched to a gene: 3. From germline, CDR1 is SQVTM and CDR2 ANQGSEA.

To note about this clone: This sample includes further DNA sequences coding for the same CDR3. The chain employs TRBV19 and TRBJ2-3; 10 bases are shared with TRBD2. CDR3 length equals 16 residues. Per germline, CDR1 LNHDA and CDR2 SQIVND (reference sequence). With V trimmed by 1 base and J by 4 bases, 5 bases remained unmatched. The CDR3 protein is CASSIGSGGAADTQYF. Written as DNA, the CDR3 is TGTGCCAGTAGTATAGGAAGCGGGGGGGCCGCAGATACGCAGTATTTT.

Concerning this clone: This sample also contains other DNA sequences that code for the same CDR3. The V and J genes are TRBV19 and TRBJ2-3; no clear D gene. Germline V lookup: CDR1 LNHDA, CDR2 SQIVND (reference sequence). V was pared by 6 bases and J by 0 bases, with 4 bases between. This CDR3 contains 12 residues. The CDR3 loop is CASRQSTDTQYF. Here the CDR3 DNA reads TGTGCCAGTAGACAGAGCACAGATACGCAGTATTTT.

The V and J genes are TRBV2 and TRBJ1-2, with 8 bases that match TRBD1. The CDR3 has 16 amino acids. The V segment lost 7 bases and the J segment 1 base; nucleotides outside the gene matches: 11. Per germline, CDR1 SNHLY and CDR2 FYNNEI. The CDR3 protein is CASKRAGGSYNYGYTF. The CDR3 bases are TGTGCCAGCAAACGCGCAGGGGGCTCGTATAACTATGGCTACACCTTC.

This chain connects TRBV7-2 to TRBJ2-7; the D gene is possibly TRBD1 (7 bases). Germline V CDR1 and CDR2: SGHTA, FQGNSA. Trimming shortened V by 3 bases and J by 4 bases, and 19 bases separated the two germline ends. The CDR3 has 16 amino acids. In DNA, the CDR3 is TGTGCCAGCAGCTTCAGGGGGGACGGACTCCTATACGAGCAGTACTTC. Its translation: CASSFRGDGLLYEQYF.